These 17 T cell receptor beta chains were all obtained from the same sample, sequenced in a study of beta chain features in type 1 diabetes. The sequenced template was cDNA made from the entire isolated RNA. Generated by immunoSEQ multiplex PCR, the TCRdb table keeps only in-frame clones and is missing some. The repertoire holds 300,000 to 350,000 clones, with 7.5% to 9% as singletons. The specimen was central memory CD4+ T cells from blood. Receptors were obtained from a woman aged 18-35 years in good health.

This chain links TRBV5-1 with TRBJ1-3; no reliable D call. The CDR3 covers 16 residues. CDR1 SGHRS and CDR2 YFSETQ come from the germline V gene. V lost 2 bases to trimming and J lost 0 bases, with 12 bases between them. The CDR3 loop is CASSFGLPGSGNTIYF. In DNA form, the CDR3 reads TGCGCCAGCAGCTTCGGACTTCCCGGCTCTGGAAACACCATATATTTT.

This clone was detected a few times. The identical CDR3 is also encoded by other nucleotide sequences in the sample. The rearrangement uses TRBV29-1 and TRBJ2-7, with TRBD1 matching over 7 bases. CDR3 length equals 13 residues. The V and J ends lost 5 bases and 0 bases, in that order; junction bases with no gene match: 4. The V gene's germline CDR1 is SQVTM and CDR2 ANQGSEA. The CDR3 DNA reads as TGCAGCGTTACGGACAGGAGCTCCTACGAGCAGTACTTC. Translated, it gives CSVTDRSSYEQYF.

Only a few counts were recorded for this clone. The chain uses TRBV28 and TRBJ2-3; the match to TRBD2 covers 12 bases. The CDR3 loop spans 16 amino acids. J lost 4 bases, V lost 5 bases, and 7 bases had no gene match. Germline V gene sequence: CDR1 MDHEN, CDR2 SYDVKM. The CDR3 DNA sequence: TGTGCCAGCAGTGTAACTAGCGGGAGGCGGGCAGATACGCAGTATTTT. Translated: CASSVTSGRRADTQYF.

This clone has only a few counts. The CDR3 spells CASSGGVGRAHKQYF. CDR3 DNA: TGTGCCAGCAGCGGAGGTGTAGGGCGGGCGCACAAGCAGTACTTC. The rearrangement links TRBV6-5 to TRBJ2-7; TRBD2 might be the D (5 bases). This CDR3 region has 15 residues. CDR1 is MNHEY, CDR2 SVGAGI, per germline. The V and J ends lost 6 bases and 8 bases respectively, with 23 bases between them.

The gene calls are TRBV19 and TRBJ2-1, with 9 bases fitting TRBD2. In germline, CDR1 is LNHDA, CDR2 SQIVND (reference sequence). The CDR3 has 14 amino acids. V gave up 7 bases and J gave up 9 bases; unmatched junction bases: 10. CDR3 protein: CASKDSGRLIEQFF. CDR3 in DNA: TGTGCCAGTAAGGACAGCGGGAGGTTGATTGAGCAGTTCTTC.

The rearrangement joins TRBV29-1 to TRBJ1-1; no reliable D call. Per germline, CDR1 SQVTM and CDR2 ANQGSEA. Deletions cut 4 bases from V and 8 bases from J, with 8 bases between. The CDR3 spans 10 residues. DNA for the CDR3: TGCAGCGTTGGGTTTTCAGAAGCTTTCTTT. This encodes CSVGFSEAFF.

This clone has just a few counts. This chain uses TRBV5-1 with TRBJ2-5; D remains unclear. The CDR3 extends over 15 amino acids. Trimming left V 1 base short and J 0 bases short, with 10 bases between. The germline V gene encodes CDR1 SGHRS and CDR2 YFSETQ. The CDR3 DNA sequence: TGCGCCAGCAGCTTGCTTCCTCTGTACCAAGAGACCCAGTACTTC. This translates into CASSLLPLYQETQYF. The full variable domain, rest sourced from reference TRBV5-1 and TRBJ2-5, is KAGVTQTPRYLIKTRGQQVTLSCSPISGHRSVSWYQQTPGQGLQFLFEYFSETQRNKGNFPGRFSGRQFSNSRSEMNVSTLELGDSALYLCASSLLPLYQETQYFGPGTRLLVL.

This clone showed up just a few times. Written as DNA, the CDR3 is TGTGCCAGCTCATTACAGGAATCTGAGCAGTTCTTC. Protein product: CASSLQESEQFF. The rearrangement joins TRBV18 to TRBJ2-1; D might be TRBD1 (5 bases). CDR1 and CDR2 from the germline V gene are KGHSH and LQKENI. V lost 5 bases to trimming and J lost 9 bases, with 11 bases between them. This CDR3 comprises 12 residues.

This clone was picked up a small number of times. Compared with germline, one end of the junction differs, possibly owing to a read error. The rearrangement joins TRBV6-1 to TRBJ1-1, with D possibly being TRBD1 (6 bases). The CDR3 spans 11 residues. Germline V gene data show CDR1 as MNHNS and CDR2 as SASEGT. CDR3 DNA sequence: TGTGCCAGCAGTGAGGGTCCCCGACAGGCCTTT. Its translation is CASSEGPRQAF.

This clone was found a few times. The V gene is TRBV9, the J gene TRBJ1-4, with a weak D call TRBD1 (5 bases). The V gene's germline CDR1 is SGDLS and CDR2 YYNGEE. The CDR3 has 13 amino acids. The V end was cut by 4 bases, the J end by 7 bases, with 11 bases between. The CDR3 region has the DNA TGTGCCAGCAGCCAGAGACAGCTTGAAAAACTGTTTTTT. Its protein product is CASSQRQLEKLFF.

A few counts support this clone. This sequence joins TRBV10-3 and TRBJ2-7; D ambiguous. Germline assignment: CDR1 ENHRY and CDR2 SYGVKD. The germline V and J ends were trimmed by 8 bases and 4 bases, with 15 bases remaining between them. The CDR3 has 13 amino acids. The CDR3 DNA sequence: TGTGCCATCGGGCCCCAAGTCTCGTACGAGCAGTACTTC. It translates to CAIGPQVSYEQYF.

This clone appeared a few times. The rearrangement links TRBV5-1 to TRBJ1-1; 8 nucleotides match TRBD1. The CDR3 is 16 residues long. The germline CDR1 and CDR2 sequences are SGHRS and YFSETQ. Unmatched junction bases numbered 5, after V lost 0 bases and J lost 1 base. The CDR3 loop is CASSLDPGTGNTEAFF. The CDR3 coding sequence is TGCGCCAGCAGCTTGGATCCCGGGACAGGGAACACTGAAGCTTTCTTT. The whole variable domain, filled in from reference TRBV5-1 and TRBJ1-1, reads KAGVTQTPRYLIKTRGQQVTLSCSPISGHRSVSWYQQTPGQGLQFLFEYFSETQRNKGNFPGRFSGRQFSNSRSEMNVSTLELGDSALYLCASSLDPGTGNTEAFFGQGTRLTVV.

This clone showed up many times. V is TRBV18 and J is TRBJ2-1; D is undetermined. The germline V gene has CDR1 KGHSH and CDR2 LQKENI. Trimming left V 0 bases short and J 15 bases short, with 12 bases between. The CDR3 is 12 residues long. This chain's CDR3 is CASSPPAPLRFF. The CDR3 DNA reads TGTGCCAGCTCACCACCGGCCCCACTGCGGTTCTTC. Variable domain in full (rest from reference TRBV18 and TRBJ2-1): NAGVMQNPRHLVRRRGQEARLRCSPMKGHSHVYWYRQLPEEGLKFMVYLQKENIIDESGMPKERFSAEFPKEGPSILRIQQVVRGDSAAYFCASSPPAPLRFFGPGTRLTVL.

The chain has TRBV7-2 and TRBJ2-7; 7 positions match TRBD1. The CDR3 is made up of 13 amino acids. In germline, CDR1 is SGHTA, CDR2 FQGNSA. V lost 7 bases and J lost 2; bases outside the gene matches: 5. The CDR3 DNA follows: TGTGCCAGCACCCGGGACAGTACCTACGAGCAGTACTTC. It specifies CASTRDSTYEQYF.

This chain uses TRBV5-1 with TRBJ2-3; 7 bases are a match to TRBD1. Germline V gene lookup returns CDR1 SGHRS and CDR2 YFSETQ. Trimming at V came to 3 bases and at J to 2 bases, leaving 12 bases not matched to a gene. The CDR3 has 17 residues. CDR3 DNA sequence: TGCGCCAGCAGCTCGGAACCGGGACAGCACTTCACAGATACGCAGTATTTT. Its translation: CASSSEPGQHFTDTQYF.

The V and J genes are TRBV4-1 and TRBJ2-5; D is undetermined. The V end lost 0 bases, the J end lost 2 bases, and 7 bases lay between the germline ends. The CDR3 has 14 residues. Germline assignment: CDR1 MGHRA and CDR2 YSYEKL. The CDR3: CASSQEPVQETQYF. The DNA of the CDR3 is TGCGCCAGCAGCCAAGAACCGGTTCAAGAGACCCAGTACTTC.

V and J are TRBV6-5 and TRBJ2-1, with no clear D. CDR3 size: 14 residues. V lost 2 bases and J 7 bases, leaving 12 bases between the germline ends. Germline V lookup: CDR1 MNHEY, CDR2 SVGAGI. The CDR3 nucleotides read TGTGCCAGCAGTTACCAAGGTTTGACGAATGAGCAGTTCTTC. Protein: CASSYQGLTNEQFF.